The present T cell receptor (beta chain) was sequenced within a study of blood T cell repertoires in COVID-19. Background on the study: Material from acute and convalescent COVID-19 was sourced from the United States, Italy and Spain. The cDNA or gDNA used as material had been derived from T cells, B-cell-depleted T cells, or PBMCs.

This clone was counted once. Assay: immunoSEQ multiplex PCR; the TCRdb copy retains only in-frame clones and omits some. This table has fewer than 80,000 clones, 80% to 90% appearing once. Per germline, CDR1 SGHNT and CDR2 YYREEE (reference sequence). V was pared by 3 bases and J by 5 bases, with 2 bases of the junction left unmatched. This CDR3 has 14 amino acids. The receptor comes from an elderly man with COVID-19, enrolled during active disease. Sequenced material: peripheral blood. This rearrangement joins TRBV5-4 to TRBJ2-2; 9 nucleotides line up with TRBD1. The CDR3 sequence is CASSWDRETGELFF. CDR3 in DNA: TGTGCCAGCAGCTGGGACAGGGAAACCGGGGAGCTGTTTTTT.